The present entry profiles one T cell receptor (beta chain) with its context. The antigen is unknown. This entry is derived from a study of cytomegalovirus exposure and HLA in healthy donors. Study as a whole: Researchers found that approximately 85% of under 450 genotyped donors fell within the Caucasian-associated ancestry cluster.

The germline V gene has CDR1 SEHNR and CDR2 FQNEAQ (reference sequence). This CDR3 contains 17 residues. With 5 bases clipped from V and 8 bases from J, the junction kept 13 bases outside the gene matches. Whole-study results and caveats: Most sequenced TCRs were rare (though some public TCRs occurred in many donors). Later on, a genetic analysis was performed. It linked a missense variant in DCLRE1C with V- and J-gene trimming of TCR beta. Available immune exposure information covered CMV serostatus only.

The study ran its PCR with 60 Vbeta and 13 Jbeta primers. Only in-frame clones appear in the TCRdb table, and some are missing; sequencing was by immunoSEQ multiplex PCR. This repertoire shows fewer than 110,000 clones, approximately 76% found once; its top ten account for around 2.1%. The receptor comes from a man aged 18 to 30 in good health and CMV-seronegative. The sample was PBMCs. This chain joins TRBV7-9 and TRBJ2-1; TRBD2 agrees at 12 bases. The CDR3 region is CASSREAGLAGYYEQFF. The DNA for the CDR3 is TGTGCCAGCAGCCGGGAAGCCGGACTAGCGGGGTACTATGAGCAGTTCTTC. Looking up the rest from reference TRBV7-9 and TRBJ2-1 gives the full variable domain: DTGVSQNPRHKITKRGQNVTFRCDPISEHNRLYWYRQTLGQGPEFLTYFQNEAQLEKSRLLSDRFSAERPKGSFSTLEIQRTEQGDSAMYLCASSREAGLAGYYEQFFGPGTRLTVL.